This T cell receptor (beta chain) was obtained from a study of blood T cell repertoires in COVID-19. Study at large: Acute and convalescent COVID-19 specimens originated in the United States, Italy and Spain. From T cells, B-cell-depleted T cells, or PBMCs came the material, which was cDNA or gDNA.

Per the authors' pipeline: Quantification of nucleated cells was approximated via reference gene primer amplification. The protocol was immunoSEQ multiplex PCR, while the TCRdb copy is restricted to in-frame clones and leaves out a portion. Clone size and the V and J calls come from that table; the DNA yielded D and trimming. The sample has about 60,000 clones, 70% to 90% seen once. The CDR3 loop spans 14 amino acids. Germline V gene sequence: CDR1 MDHEN, CDR2 SYDVKM. V gave up 5 bases and J gave up 2 bases; unmatched junction bases: 6. This clonotype originated in a man aged 60 to 75 with acute or convalescent COVID-19. The rearrangement uses TRBV28 and TRBJ2-7, with TRBD1 identical over 7 bases. Sequenced sample: peripheral blood. CDR3 protein: CASSRPGQTYEQYF. The CDR3 bases are TGTGCCAGCAGTCGCCCGGGACAGACCTACGAGCAGTACTTC.